A selection of T cell receptor beta chains follows, all from one sample in a study of shared clonotypes between healthy human individuals. Repertoires were generated with immunoSEQ multiplex PCR, while TCRdb's copy carries only in-frame clones and drops some. The repertoire holds a few million clones, with roughly 93% as singletons. Sequences were obtained from naive CD4+ T cells from PBMCs. The receptors originated from a man between 18 and 35 years old in good health. Some clones in this sample may be carry-over from other donors' samples. Each CDR3 is given with its conserved first and last residue. The D gene is left open where the match is weak. Only some rows state a clone size, as once, few, many or a class for expanded clones.

D gene	V gene	J gene	clone size	CDR3 DNA	CDR3 protein
-	TRBV15	TRBJ1-4	-	TGTGCCACCAGCAGAGATATATCTGCAACTAATGAAAAACTGTTTTTT	CATSRDISATNEKLFF
TRBD2	TRBV28	TRBJ2-1	-	TGTGCCAGCAGTTCTGGACTAGCGGGATTTAATGAGCAGTTCTTC	CASSSGLAGFNEQFF
-	TRBV20-1	TRBJ1-2	-	TGCAGTGCTATAGGGAACTATGGCTACACCTTC	CSAIGNYGYTF
TRBD1	TRBV27	TRBJ1-6	-	TGTGCCAGCTACGGACAGGGTGAAGGGTCACCCCTCCACTTT	CASYGQGEGSPLHF
-	TRBV19	TRBJ2-3	-	TGTGCCAGTAGTCTCCGCCCAGATACGCAGTATTTT	CASSLRPDTQYF
-	TRBV14	TRBJ2-2	-	TGTGCCAGCAGCCAAGAATGGACCTCCGGGGAGCTGTTTTTT	CASSQEWTSGELFF
TRBD2	TRBV5-1	TRBJ2-5	-	TGCGCCAGCAGCCGGTCTCTAGCGGGTGTGAAAGAGACCCAGTACTTC	CASSRSLAGVKETQYF
-	TRBV18	TRBJ2-2	-	TGTGCCAGCTCACCAAGCGCCTGGGCTTTGGTGGAGCTGTTTTTT	CASSPSAWALVELFF
TRBD1	TRBV19	TRBJ1-4	-	TGTGCCAGTAGTACTGGGACAGGCTATGAAAAACTGTTTTTT	CASSTGTGYEKLFF
-	TRBV18	TRBJ1-5	-	TGTGCCAGCTCACCGATTGGCGGTGGCGGCAATCAGCCCCAGCATTTT	CASSPIGGGGNQPQHF
-	TRBV7-3	TRBJ2-1	-	TGTGCCAGCAGCTTTTCGGGTTTGGGGGAGCAGTTCTTC	CASSFSGLGEQFF
-	TRBV10-1	TRBJ2-3	-	TGCGCCAGCAGTGATATGAGGGAGACTTCAGATACGCAGTATTTT	CASSDMRETSDTQYF
TRBD1	TRBV6-1	TRBJ2-1	-	TGTGCCGCATCACCGGGACAGAACAATGAGCAGTTCTTC	CAASPGQNNEQFF
-	TRBV25-1	TRBJ2-1	-	TGTGCCAGCAGTGGGTTTGGACAAAGTAACAATGAGCAGTTCTTC	CASSGFGQSNNEQFF
TRBD1	TRBV28	TRBJ1-2	-	TGTGCCAGCAGTATTTTCGCCCCAGGGGGTGGCTACACCTTC	CASSIFAPGGGYTF
-	TRBV11-3	TRBJ1-1	-	TGTGCCAGCAGCCTCACCTCCAATGGGGGGCATACTGAAGCTTTCTTT	CASSLTSNGGHTEAFF
-	TRBV30	TRBJ1-5	-	TGTGCCTGGAGTAATATGGGTTGGGGGAATCAGCCCCAGCATTTT	CAWSNMGWGNQPQHF
-	TRBV11-2	TRBJ2-5	once	TGTGCCAGCAGCTTAGTGTCAGTAAAAGAGACCCAGTACTTC	CASSLVSVKETQYF
TRBD2	TRBV5-1	TRBJ2-7	-	TGCGCCAGCAGCTGGAGGACTATAGCGGGAGGGCCGACCTACGAGCAGTACTTC	CASSWRTIAGGPTYEQYF
-	TRBV9	TRBJ2-7	-	TGTGCCAGCAGCGTAGGTGCGGGAACCTACGAGCAGTACTTC	CASSVGAGTYEQYF
TRBD1	TRBV28	TRBJ2-7	-	TGTGCCAGCAAGGGAACAGGGGGCAGCTACGAGCAGTACTTC	CASKGTGGSYEQYF
-	TRBV11-2	TRBJ2-1	-	TGTGCCAGCAGACCTATTAGAAGGGCTTCCCTAGAGGGCAATGAGCAGTTCTTC	CASRPIRRASLEGNEQFF
TRBD1	TRBV28	TRBJ2-7	-	TGTGCCAGCAGCACTGGGACAGGGTCCCCCTACGAGCAGTACTTC	CASSTGTGSPYEQYF
-	TRBV6-1	TRBJ2-7	-	TGTGCCAGCAGGGCCGGAGGTGACTCCTACGAGCAGTACTTC	CASRAGGDSYEQYF
-	TRBV5-6	TRBJ2-3	-	TGTGCCAGCAGCTTGGCCGCCGGGGGCGGCACAGATACGCAGTATTTT	CASSLAAGGGTDTQYF
TRBD2	TRBV5-4	TRBJ2-7	-	TGTGCCAGCAGCCGGGGGGGAAGCGGGAGCGAGCAGTACTTC	CASSRGGSGSEQYF
-	TRBV7-2	TRBJ1-2	-	TGTGCCAGCAGCTTACAGGGAGGGGTTTCCGCTGGCTACACCTTC	CASSLQGGVSAGYTF
-	TRBV5-1	TRBJ1-3	-	TGCGCCAGCAGCTTGGCCTATACGGGACGAAACACCATATATTTT	CASSLAYTGRNTIYF
-	TRBV18	TRBJ2-7	-	TGTGCCAGCTCGGGGACCTACGAGCAGTACTTC	CASSGTYEQYF
-	TRBV7-9	TRBJ1-5	-	TGTGCCAGCAGTGAGAATAGCAATCAGCCCCAGCATTTT	CASSENSNQPQHF
-	TRBV19	TRBJ1-2	-	TGTGCCAGTAGTACCACACAATATATCGATGGCTACACCTTC	CASSTTQYIDGYTF
-	TRBV6-1	TRBJ2-7	-	TGTGCCAGCAGCGTGATGGCAGGGCCCTACGAGCAGTACTTC	CASSVMAGPYEQYF
-	TRBV6-5	TRBJ2-5	-	TGTGCCAGCAGTACTTTCGCGGTCACTCGGGAGACCCAGTACTTC	CASSTFAVTRETQYF
-	TRBV5-8	TRBJ2-5	-	TGTGCCAGCAGCTTGACCCATGAAGAGACCCAGTACTTC	CASSLTHEETQYF
-	TRBV28	TRBJ1-3	-	TGTGCCAGCAGTACCCGTTACACGGACCGATCTGGAAACACCATATATTTT	CASSTRYTDRSGNTIYF
TRBD1	TRBV4-3	TRBJ1-2	-	TGCGCCAGCAGCCGAGGTACGGGACAGGGAGGAAAAAACTATGGCTACACCTTC	CASSRGTGQGGKNYGYTF
-	TRBV25-1	TRBJ2-7	-	TGTGCCAGCAGCGCTCTAGGGGGGGCGGCCTACGAGCAGTACTTC	CASSALGGAAYEQYF
-	TRBV6-5	TRBJ1-1	-	TGTGCCAGCAGTTACACCGGGACCGCTAACACTGAAGCTTTCTTT	CASSYTGTANTEAFF
TRBD1	TRBV5-1	TRBJ1-4	-	TGCGCCAGCAGCACAGGACAGGGGACTGAAAAACTGTTTTTT	CASSTGQGTEKLFF
TRBD2	TRBV30	TRBJ2-5	-	TGTGCCTGGAGTGTAGGAGCGGGAGTGGAAGAGACCCAGTACTTC	CAWSVGAGVEETQYF
-	TRBV11-3	TRBJ2-7	-	TGTGCCAGCAGCCTTATCGGGACTCTCTCCTACGAGCAGTACTTC	CASSLIGTLSYEQYF
TRBD2	TRBV18	TRBJ2-5	few	TGTGCCAGCTCATGGGCGGGAGGGTCGGCAGAGACCCAGTACTTC	CASSWAGGSAETQYF
-	TRBV30	TRBJ1-4	-	TGTGCCTGGACTTGGGGGCTGTCAACTAATGAAAAACTGTTTTTT	CAWTWGLSTNEKLFF
-	TRBV28	TRBJ2-7	-	TGTGCCAGCAGTTTAGGGGCAGGTAATATCTACGAGCAGTACTTC	CASSLGAGNIYEQYF
TRBD1	TRBV27	TRBJ1-1	-	TGTGCCAGCGGATTTACAGGGGATACTGAAGCTTTCTTT	CASGFTGDTEAFF
-	TRBV25-1	TRBJ2-1	-	TGTGCCAGCAGTGAGGGCGGGCAGCCGAGATCCTACAATGAGCAGTTCTTC	CASSEGGQPRSYNEQFF